These T cell receptor beta chains were read from a single sample in a study of cytomegalovirus exposure and HLA in healthy donors. Generated by immunoSEQ multiplex PCR, the TCRdb table keeps only in-frame clones and is missing some. This table has fewer than 85,000 clones, 74% appearing once. The specimen was PBMCs. These receptors were collected from a man aged 35 to 55 in good health and CMV-seropositive. Both conserved end residues are part of each CDR3. Fields, in order: CDR3 protein, CDR3 DNA, J gene, D gene, clone size, V gene. D genes are given only for firm matches. Clone size, where shown, is once, few, many, or a class for clones that have expanded.

CDR3 protein: CASSPSAQGGSGANVLTF; CDR3 DNA: TGTGCCAGCTCACCTTCCGCTCAGGGGGGCTCTGGGGCCAACGTCCTGACTTTC; J gene: TRBJ2-6; D gene: NA; clone size: NA; V gene: TRBV18
CDR3 protein: CASRGGTTSGEQYF; CDR3 DNA: TGTGCCAGCAGGGGGGGGACTACCTCCGGCGAGCAGTACTTC; J gene: TRBJ2-7; D gene: TRBD2; clone size: NA; V gene: TRBV2
CDR3 protein: CASSQEVGYTF; CDR3 DNA: TGTGCCAGTAGTCAAGAGGTCGGCTACACCTTC; J gene: TRBJ1-2; D gene: NA; clone size: NA; V gene: TRBV19
CDR3 protein: CASSLGGRDITGELFF; CDR3 DNA: TGTGCCAGCAGCTTAGGTGGGAGGGACATCACCGGGGAGCTGTTTTTT; J gene: TRBJ2-2; D gene: NA; clone size: NA; V gene: TRBV11-1
CDR3 protein: CASRPTGTASYEQYF; CDR3 DNA: TGTGCCAGCAGGCCAACCGGGACAGCCTCCTACGAGCAGTACTTC; J gene: TRBJ2-7; D gene: TRBD1; clone size: NA; V gene: TRBV27
CDR3 protein: CASSLTLGGAKVTDTQYF; CDR3 DNA: TGTGCCAGCAGCTTAACGCTCGGGGGGGCGAAGGTAACAGATACGCAGTATTTT; J gene: TRBJ2-3; D gene: TRBD2; clone size: NA; V gene: TRBV7-6
CDR3 protein: CASEGNRGLGGETQYF; CDR3 DNA: TGTGCCAGTGAGGGAAACAGGGGGCTCGGTGGAGAGACCCAGTACTTC; J gene: TRBJ2-5; D gene: TRBD1; clone size: NA; V gene: TRBV28
CDR3 protein: CASSFGGSEGYTF; CDR3 DNA: TGTGCCAGCAGTTTCGGCGGATCTGAGGGCTACACCTTC; J gene: TRBJ1-2; D gene: NA; clone size: NA; V gene: TRBV28
CDR3 protein: CASSEYRTDTQYF; CDR3 DNA: TGTGCCAGCAGTGAATATCGCACAGATACGCAGTATTTT; J gene: TRBJ2-3; D gene: NA; clone size: once; V gene: TRBV2
CDR3 protein: CASSLGGAGEKLFF; CDR3 DNA: TGTGCCAGCAGCTTAGGAGGGGCGGGGGAAAAACTGTTTTTT; J gene: TRBJ1-4; D gene: NA; clone size: NA; V gene: TRBV7-2
CDR3 protein: CASSFQAGGLGEQFF; CDR3 DNA: TGTGCCAGCAGCTTTCAGGCGGGGGGCTTAGGCGAGCAGTTCTTC; J gene: TRBJ2-1; D gene: TRBD2; clone size: NA; V gene: TRBV7-2
CDR3 protein: CASSLLQGSYEQYF; CDR3 DNA: TGTGCCAGCAGCCTTCTACAGGGATCCTACGAGCAGTACTTC; J gene: TRBJ2-7; D gene: NA; clone size: NA; V gene: TRBV2
CDR3 protein: CASSVAGLAGEETQYF; CDR3 DNA: TGTGCCAGCAGCGTGGCTGGGCTAGCGGGAGAAGAGACCCAGTACTTC; J gene: TRBJ2-5; D gene: TRBD2; clone size: NA; V gene: TRBV9
CDR3 protein: CASSLGELSSGNTIYF; CDR3 DNA: TGCGCCAGCAGCTTGGGGGAGTTGAGCTCTGGAAACACCATATATTTT; J gene: TRBJ1-3; D gene: NA; clone size: NA; V gene: TRBV5-1
CDR3 protein: CASGFTQGMLNTEAFF; CDR3 DNA: TGTGCCAGCGGATTTACGCAGGGTATGTTGAATACTGAAGCTTTCTTT; J gene: TRBJ1-1; D gene: NA; clone size: few; V gene: TRBV21-1
CDR3 protein: CASSLTGTGNYGYTF; CDR3 DNA: TGTGCCAGCAGCTTAACGGGGACAGGGAACTATGGCTACACCTTC; J gene: TRBJ1-2; D gene: TRBD1; clone size: NA; V gene: TRBV7-3
CDR3 protein: CASSQEAGGAFF; CDR3 DNA: TGCGCCAGCAGCCAAGAAGCAGGGGGAGCTTTCTTT; J gene: TRBJ1-1; D gene: TRBD1; clone size: NA; V gene: TRBV4-1
CDR3 protein: CASRRDIRVEQYF; CDR3 DNA: TGTGCCAGCAGAAGGGACATCCGGGTCGAGCAGTACTTC; J gene: TRBJ2-7; D gene: NA; clone size: NA; V gene: TRBV2
CDR3 protein: CASTQDRGVETQYF; CDR3 DNA: TGTGCCAGCACCCAGGACAGGGGGGTGGAGACCCAGTACTTC; J gene: TRBJ2-5; D gene: TRBD1; clone size: NA; V gene: TRBV7-2
CDR3 protein: CASSDRGTMGGNSPLHF; CDR3 DNA: TGTGCCAGCAGTGATAGGGGCACGATGGGAGGTAATTCACCCCTCCACTTT; J gene: TRBJ1-6; D gene: NA; clone size: NA; V gene: TRBV2
CDR3 protein: CASSNSGVWGGRDQPQHF; CDR3 DNA: TGTGCCAGTAGTAATTCTGGGGTATGGGGAGGGAGGGATCAGCCCCAGCATTTT; J gene: TRBJ1-5; D gene: NA; clone size: NA; V gene: TRBV19
CDR3 protein: CASSPSRSGANVLTF; CDR3 DNA: TGTGCCAGCTCACCATCCCGCTCTGGGGCCAACGTCCTGACTTTC; J gene: TRBJ2-6; D gene: NA; clone size: once; V gene: TRBV18
CDR3 protein: CASSLDPASVQGGKRFF; CDR3 DNA: TGTGCCAGCAGCTTAGATCCCGCCAGTGTGCAGGGTGGTAAAAGGTTCTTC; J gene: TRBJ2-1; D gene: NA; clone size: NA; V gene: TRBV11-2
CDR3 protein: CAWNWSIGRALYEQYF; CDR3 DNA: TGTGCCTGGAATTGGTCGATCGGGAGGGCGCTTTACGAGCAGTACTTC; J gene: TRBJ2-7; D gene: TRBD2; clone size: NA; V gene: TRBV30
CDR3 protein: CASSLYRVSGANVLTF; CDR3 DNA: TGTGCCAGCAGCTTGTACAGAGTGTCTGGGGCCAACGTCCTGACTTTC; J gene: TRBJ2-6; D gene: NA; clone size: NA; V gene: TRBV5-4
CDR3 protein: CASSSGGSPDTQYF; CDR3 DNA: TGCGCCAGCAGCTCCGGGGGGAGCCCAGATACGCAGTATTTT; J gene: TRBJ2-3; D gene: TRBD2; clone size: NA; V gene: TRBV4-1
CDR3 protein: CASSQGTGGDGYTF; CDR3 DNA: TGCGCCAGCAGCCAAGGAACAGGGGGGGATGGCTACACCTTC; J gene: TRBJ1-2; D gene: TRBD1; clone size: few; V gene: TRBV4-1
CDR3 protein: CASSLNPDYGYTF; CDR3 DNA: TGTGCCAGCAGCTTAAACCCAGACTATGGCTACACCTTC; J gene: TRBJ1-2; D gene: NA; clone size: few; V gene: TRBV11-2
CDR3 protein: CASARGQGGGYTF; CDR3 DNA: TGTGCCAGCGCCCGGGGGCAGGGGGGTGGCTACACCTTC; J gene: TRBJ1-2; D gene: TRBD1; clone size: few; V gene: TRBV6-5
CDR3 protein: CASSRGYNSPLHF; CDR3 DNA: TGTGCCAGCAGTAGGGGATATAATTCACCCCTCCACTTT; J gene: TRBJ1-6; D gene: NA; clone size: NA; V gene: TRBV6-5
CDR3 protein: CAWAKQGAVRHAEAFF; CDR3 DNA: TGTGCCTGGGCGAAGCAGGGGGCGGTTCGCCACGCTGAAGCTTTCTTT; J gene: TRBJ1-1; D gene: TRBD1; clone size: NA; V gene: TRBV30
CDR3 protein: CASSPTDNYSNQPQHF; CDR3 DNA: TGTGCCAGCTCACCAACGGACAACTATAGCAATCAGCCCCAGCATTTT; J gene: TRBJ1-5; D gene: NA; clone size: NA; V gene: TRBV18
CDR3 protein: CASSLANTEAFF; CDR3 DNA: TGTGCCAGCAGCTTAGCTAACACTGAAGCTTTCTTT; J gene: TRBJ1-1; D gene: NA; clone size: few; V gene: TRBV5-4
CDR3 protein: CASSSLIGLSYYEQYF; CDR3 DNA: TGTGCCAGCAGCTCCCTGATTGGACTGTCATACTACGAGCAGTACTTC; J gene: TRBJ2-7; D gene: NA; clone size: NA; V gene: TRBV7-9
CDR3 protein: CASSFPESSGAYNEQFF; CDR3 DNA: TGTGCCAGCAGTTTCCCCGAAAGTAGCGGGGCCTACAATGAGCAGTTCTTC; J gene: TRBJ2-1; D gene: TRBD2; clone size: NA; V gene: TRBV27
CDR3 protein: CASWGLAGYNEQFF; CDR3 DNA: TGTGCCAGCTGGGGACTAGCGGGATACAATGAGCAGTTCTTC; J gene: TRBJ2-1; D gene: TRBD2; clone size: NA; V gene: TRBV27
CDR3 protein: CASSDKSTDTQYF; CDR3 DNA: TGTGCCAGCAGTGATAAAAGCACAGATACGCAGTATTTT; J gene: TRBJ2-3; D gene: NA; clone size: NA; V gene: TRBV2